This TCR beta chain was captured in a study of early T cells in non-severe SARS-CoV-2 infection. Study as a whole: Chains from this unsorted whole-blood bulk RNA could not be paired. Study-wide points: VDJdb-based matching was biased toward anti-spike CD8 responses and missed private and CD4 specificities.

CDR1 is KGHDR, CDR2 SFDVKD, per germline. The CDR3 has 14 residues. V shed 6 bases and J shed 1 base, with 11 bases lying between them. On this clonotype: No antigen is known for it.

The TCR library protocol was used to attach unique molecular identifiers. These identifiers were attached to individual cDNA molecules. TCRdb ran MiXCR on the 5' RACE reads and lists one entry per CDR3 protein. This sample has some 30,000 distinct CDR3 sequences, with 4% to 5% found just once. The sequenced sample consisted of whole blood. This sequence originates from an adult who was a healthcare worker with PCR-confirmed SARS-CoV-2 infection or an uninfected control (not recorded which). The chain has TRBV24-1 and TRBJ1-1; TRBD1 is a possible D gene (6 bases). The CDR3 DNA reads TGTGCCACCAGTCCGGGGGCACGGAACACTGAAGCTTTCTTT. The encoded protein is CATSPGARNTEAFF.